The 15 T cell receptor beta chains below come from one sample, sequenced in a study of T cell repertoires in cytomegalovirus infection. For these TCRs, the target antigens are not known. TCRdb fed the reads into MiXCR, producing one record per CDR3 protein. The table shows approximately 770,000 distinct CDR3 sequences, with about 27% occurring only once. Sequencing used cultured CD8+ T cells from PBMCs, obtained from culture after CMV antigen stimulation. The receptors were gathered from a human donor in good health (CMV status not recorded). Some clones in this sample may be carry-over from other donors' samples.

A single count supports this clonotype. This chain connects TRBV6-6 to TRBJ2-5, with D perhaps TRBD2 (6 bases). The CDR3 totals 16 residues. Germline CDR1 and CDR2: MNHNY and SVGAGI (reference sequence). V was clipped by 5 bases and J by 9 bases, with 25 bases between them. CDR3 region: CASSETPGLPSESQYF. The DNA for the CDR3 is TGTGCCAGCAGTGAGACCCCGGGACTCCCATCCGAATCCCAGTACTTC.

V and J are TRBV6-4 and TRBJ2-1; tentatively, D is TRBD2 (6 bases). The germline CDR1 and CDR2 sequences are MRHNA and SNTAGT. The CDR3 sequence is 18 residues long. V dropped 3 bases and J dropped 0 bases, with 18 bases sitting between them. This chain's CDR3 is CASSETPGTFNSYNEQFF. CDR3 in DNA: TGTGCCAGCAGTGAAACGCCCGGGACTTTCAACTCCTACAATGAGCAGTTCTTC.

This clonotype came up many times. The J gene is TRBJ1-2, the V gene TRBV12-3 or TRBV12-4; no clear D gene. The V and J ends lost 5 bases and 5 bases respectively, with 15 bases between them. This CDR3 has 14 amino acids. The CDR3 coding sequence is TGTGCCAGCAGTCCTGGTCACACTGTTTATGGCTACACCTTC. Translation gives CASSPGHTVYGYTF.

This clonotype was seen a single time. The J gene is TRBJ2-7, the V gene TRBV6-6; no reliable D call. Trimming pared 5 bases from V and 3 bases from J, leaving 14 bases between. Germline V gene data show CDR1 as MNHNY and CDR2 as SVGAGI (reference sequence). The CDR3 extends over 14 amino acids. In DNA form, the CDR3 reads TGTGCCAGCAGTCAAAATCCCTCGGTCTACGAGCAGTACGTC. As protein: CASSQNPSVYEQYV.

The chain couples TRBV10-3 to TRBJ1-1; TRBD1 is a possible D gene (5 bases). Trimming took off 4 bases at V and 7 bases at J, with 7 bases between the two ends. Germline V gene lookup returns CDR1 ENHRY and CDR2 SYGVKD. The CDR3 extends over 11 amino acids. The CDR3 loop is CAISGGSEAFF. CDR3 nucleotide sequence: TGTGCCATCAGTGGGGGGAGTGAAGCTTTCTTT.

This clonotype has just a few counts. This sequence joins TRBV6-5 and TRBJ1-4; 10 positions agree with TRBD1. V shed 6 bases, J shed 8 bases, and the junction held 9 bases outside the gene matches. This CDR3 has 15 amino acids. Germline CDR1 and CDR2: MNHEY and SVGAGI. The CDR3 nucleotides read TGTGCCAGCAGCCTCGGGGACAGGGGATTCGAAAAACTGTTTTTT. Translation gives CASSLGDRGFEKLFF.

This sequence joins TRBV12-3 or TRBV12-4 and TRBJ1-2; D not resolved. The CDR3 extends over 13 amino acids. Trimming removed 5 bases from V and 4 bases from J, with 11 bases in between. Here the CDR3 reads CASSQVVFYGYTF. In DNA form, the CDR3 reads TGTGCCAGCAGTCAGGTCGTATTCTATGGCTACACCTTC.

V and J are TRBV6-2 or TRBV6-3 and TRBJ2-5; D is unresolved. The V end was cut by 2 bases, the J end by 2 bases, with 12 bases between. CDR1 is MNHEY and CDR2 is SVGEGT in the germline V gene. The CDR3 is 15 residues long. This CDR3 is CASSYVAGRQETQYF. Written as DNA, the CDR3 is TGTGCCAGCAGTTACGTGGCAGGCAGACAAGAGACCCAGTACTTC.

In its sample, this clonotype was seen a few times. The CDR3 protein is CASSQDSGGEEKLFF. The CDR3 nucleotides are TGCGCCAGCAGCCAAGATTCAGGGGGCGAGGAAAAACTGTTTTTT. The V call is TRBV4-3, the J call TRBJ1-4, with 8 bases matching TRBD1. CDR1 is LGHNA, CDR2 YSLEER, per germline. Losses at the gene ends were 0 bases for V and 8 bases for J; bases not matched to a gene: 5. CDR3 length: 15 residues.

This clonotype was counted a few times. This chain connects TRBV4-3 to TRBJ1-2, with D maybe TRBD1 (5 bases). Trimming stripped 3 bases from V and 2 bases from J, with 10 bases between. Germline V gene lookup returns CDR1 LGHNA and CDR2 YSLEER. The CDR3 consists of 14 residues. CDR3 nucleotides: TGCGCCAGCAGCCACTTCGCAGGGAACTATGGCTACACCTTC. This encodes CASSHFAGNYGYTF.

This clonotype was counted a few times. The V and J genes are TRBV27 and TRBJ1-5; D remains ambiguous. The CDR3 is made up of 14 amino acids. Trimming took off 3 bases at V and 3 bases at J, with 9 bases between the two ends. The V gene's germline CDR1 is MNHEY and CDR2 SMNVEV (reference sequence). The CDR3 DNA follows: TGTGCCAGCAGTTTCGGTGCAACCAATCAGCCCCAGCATTTT. As protein: CASSFGATNQPQHF.

The J gene is TRBJ1-6, the V gene TRBV6-2 or TRBV6-3; D not certain. Per the germline V gene, CDR1 is MNHEY and CDR2 is SVGEGT. The V end lost 4 bases, the J end lost 7 bases, and 8 bases lay between the germline ends. The CDR3 has 13 amino acids. The CDR3 DNA reads as TGTGCCAGCAGTTCGGCGGGGAATTCACCCCTCCACTTT. Protein sequence: CASSSAGNSPLHF.

This clonotype has a handful of counts. V usage is TRBV7-6 and J usage is TRBJ2-1; 15 nucleotides agree with TRBD2. Germline CDR1 and CDR2: SGHVS and FNYEAQ. V was pared by 5 bases and J by 8 bases, with 10 bases of the junction left unmatched. The CDR3 has 17 amino acids. This CDR3 is CASSPWTSGGARDEQFF. The CDR3 nucleotides are TGTGCCAGCAGCCCTTGGACTAGCGGGGGGGCGCGGGATGAGCAGTTCTTC.

The chain carries TRBV10-2 and TRBJ2-2, with a weak D call TRBD2 (5 bases). The V and J ends lost 4 bases and 3 bases respectively, with 9 bases between them. This CDR3 has 14 amino acids. Germline CDR1 and CDR2: WSHSY and SAAADI. The CDR3 bases are TGCGCCAGCAGTGTAGGCGGGTACACCGGGGAGCTGTTTTTT. It encodes CASSVGGYTGELFF.

In its sample, this clonotype was seen a few times. The CDR3 DNA sequence: TGTGCCAGCAGTTACGGACGCCAGCCCTACAATGAGCAGTTCTTC. Translation: CASSYGRQPYNEQFF. The rearrangement joins TRBV6-5 to TRBJ2-1; D unclear. This CDR3 is built from 15 residues. Looked up from germline, CDR1 is MNHEY and CDR2 is SVGAGI. V lost 2 bases and J lost 2, with 10 bases in between.